This TCR beta chain is drawn from a study of vaccination effects on CD4 cells after COVID-19. Overall study context: Post-vaccine draws lagged the second dose by a median of 72 days.

At the end of roughly 9 days of culture, CD4+ T cells were isolated. Either the mRNA-1273 or the BNT162b2 vaccine was given to participants as two doses. The CDR3 has 14 residues. The V end lost 1 base, the J end lost 4 bases, and 5 bases lay between the germline ends. Germline lookup yields CDR1 SGHNT and CDR2 YENEEA. Sequenced by immunoSEQ multiplex PCR; TCRdb stores in-frame clones only, minus some. This table has about 40,000 clones, under 70% appearing once. Study observations and caveats: Relatively few convalescent patients took part in the study, which had no early post-infection timepoints.

In the case of this clone: Its antigen is unidentified.

The sample consisted of CD4+ T cells from PBMCs cultured without peptide, taken after COVID-19 vaccination. The genes are TRBV11-3 and TRBJ2-6; D unclear. This sequence was found in a human donor who received a COVID-19 vaccine. This chain's CDR3 is CASSLGGGANVLTF. CDR3 coding DNA: TGTGCCAGCAGCTTAGGTGGAGGGGCCAACGTCCTGACTTTC.